This T cell receptor beta chain came from a study of OX40 agonist ivuxolimab in advanced cancers. Study background: Past anti-PD-1, anti-PD-L1 or anti-CTLA-4 therapy was accepted, and 30% to 45% had received some.

The CDR3 consists of 14 residues. CDR1 and CDR2 (germline): SEHNR, FQNEAQ (reference sequence). V lost 2 bases, J lost 3 bases, and 10 bases lay in between. TCRdb's table, derived via immunoSEQ multiplex PCR, lists solely in-frame clones and lacks some. The sample holds approximately 54,000 clones, approximately 90% seen once. Findings and caveats of the study: It was not determined which antigens were specifically recognized by the peripheral T cells that had undergone clonal expansion. There was clonal expansion of CD4+ and CD8+ blood T cells by week 6 at 0.1 to 3.0 mg/kg. Averaged across samples, CD8+ T cells carried more expanded clones than CD4+ did.

To note about this clone: What it binds is unknown.

The clonotype originates from an adult with an advanced solid tumor such as melanoma, head and neck, liver or kidney cancer. J is TRBJ2-5 and V is TRBV7-9, with unresolved D. Sequencing used CD4+ or CD8+ T cells sorted from blood, obtained in a trial of the OX40 agonist ivuxolimab. For the CDR3, the DNA is TGTGCCAGCAGCTTAAGGGATTTTAAAGAGACCCAGTACTTC. Protein: CASSLRDFKETQYF.